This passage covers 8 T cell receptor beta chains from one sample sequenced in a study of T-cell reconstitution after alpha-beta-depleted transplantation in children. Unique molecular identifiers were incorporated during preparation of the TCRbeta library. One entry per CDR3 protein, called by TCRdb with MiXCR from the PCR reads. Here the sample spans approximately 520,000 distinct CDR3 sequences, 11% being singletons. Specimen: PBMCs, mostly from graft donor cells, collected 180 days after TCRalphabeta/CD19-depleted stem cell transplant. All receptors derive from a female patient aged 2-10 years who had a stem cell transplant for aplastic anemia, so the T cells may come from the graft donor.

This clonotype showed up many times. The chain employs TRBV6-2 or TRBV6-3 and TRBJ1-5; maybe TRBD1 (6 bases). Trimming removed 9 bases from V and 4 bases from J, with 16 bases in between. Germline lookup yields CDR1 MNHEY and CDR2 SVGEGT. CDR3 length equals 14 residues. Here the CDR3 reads CASRDKRGNQPQHF. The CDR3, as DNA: TGTGCCAGTCGGGACAAAAGAGGGAATCAGCCCCAGCATTTT.

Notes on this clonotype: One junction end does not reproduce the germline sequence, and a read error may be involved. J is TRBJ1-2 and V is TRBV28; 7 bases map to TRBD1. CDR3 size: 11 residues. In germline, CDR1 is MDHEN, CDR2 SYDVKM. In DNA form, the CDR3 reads TGCGCGACAGGGAGTAACTATGGCTACACCTTC. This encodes CATGSNYGYTF.

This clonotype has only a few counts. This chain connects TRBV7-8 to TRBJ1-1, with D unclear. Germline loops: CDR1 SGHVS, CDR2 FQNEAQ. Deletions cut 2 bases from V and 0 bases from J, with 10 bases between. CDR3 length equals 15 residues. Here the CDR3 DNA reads TGTGCCAGCAGCTTAATGAGAACTGTGAACACTGAAGCTTTCTTT. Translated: CASSLMRTVNTEAFF.

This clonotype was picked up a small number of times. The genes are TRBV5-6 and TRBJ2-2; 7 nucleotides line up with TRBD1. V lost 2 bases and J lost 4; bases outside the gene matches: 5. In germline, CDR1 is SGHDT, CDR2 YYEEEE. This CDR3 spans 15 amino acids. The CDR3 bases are TGTGCCAGCAGCTTCCACCAGGGGGTCACCGGGGAGCTGTTTTTT. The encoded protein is CASSFHQGVTGELFF.

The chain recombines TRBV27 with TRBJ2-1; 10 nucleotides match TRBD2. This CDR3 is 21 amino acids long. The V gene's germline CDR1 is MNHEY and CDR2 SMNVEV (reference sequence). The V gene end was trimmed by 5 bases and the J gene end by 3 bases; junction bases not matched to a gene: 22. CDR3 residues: CASSLNYPRASGSLSYNEQFF. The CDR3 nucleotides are TGTGCCAGCAGTCTAAATTATCCCCGGGCTAGCGGGAGTTTAAGCTACAATGAGCAGTTCTTC.

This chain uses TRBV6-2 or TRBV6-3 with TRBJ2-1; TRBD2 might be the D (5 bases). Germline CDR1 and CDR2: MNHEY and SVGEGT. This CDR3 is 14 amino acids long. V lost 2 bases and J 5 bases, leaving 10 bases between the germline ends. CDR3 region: CASSYQDWNNEQFF. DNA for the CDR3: TGTGCCAGCAGTTACCAGGACTGGAACAATGAGCAGTTCTTC.

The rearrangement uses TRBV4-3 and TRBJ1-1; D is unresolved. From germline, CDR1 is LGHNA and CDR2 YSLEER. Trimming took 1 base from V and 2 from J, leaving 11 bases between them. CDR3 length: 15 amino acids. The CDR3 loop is CASSQVEQSNTEAFF. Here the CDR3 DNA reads TGCGCCAGCAGCCAAGTTGAACAGTCAAACACTGAAGCTTTCTTT.

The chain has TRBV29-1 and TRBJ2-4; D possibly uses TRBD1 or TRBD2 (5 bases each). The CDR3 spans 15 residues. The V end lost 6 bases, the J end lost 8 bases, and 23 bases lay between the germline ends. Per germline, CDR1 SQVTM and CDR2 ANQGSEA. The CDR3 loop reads CSVAEIGAAPYIQYF. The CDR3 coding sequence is TGCAGCGTCGCCGAGATCGGGGCCGCCCCGTACATTCAGTACTTC.